The 31 T cell receptor beta chains listed next were all sequenced from one sample in a study of CD8 T cells in ankylosing spondylitis. Regarding the study as a whole: Characteristic, it appeared, of ankylosing spondylitis blood was a TCR beta motif of about eight highly homologous variants.

TCRdb itself ran the 5' RACE reads through MiXCR, one entry per CDR3 protein. Of under 450,000 distinct CDR3 sequences in the sample, roughly 17% were seen once. These TCRs are of unknown antigen specificity. The sequencing sample was made of blood, either unsorted or a sorted T cell fraction (not recorded which). The receptors were sampled from a male donor with ankylosing spondylitis.

The table lists this clonotype with many counts. V is TRBV7-2 and J is TRBJ2-1; no clear D. The V gene's germline CDR1 is SGHTA and CDR2 FQGNSA. The germline V and J ends were trimmed by 5 bases and 8 bases, with 10 bases remaining between them. There are 12 residues in the CDR3. The CDR3 sequence is CASSLLGDEQFF. The CDR3 nucleotides read TGTGCCAGCAGCCTGCTTGGGGATGAGCAGTTCTTC.

The sample holds a few counts of this clonotype. V is TRBV20-1 and J is TRBJ1-6; 11 bases match TRBD1. There are 14 residues in the CDR3. Germline CDR1 is DFQATT and CDR2 is SNEGSKA (reference sequence). V trimming: 3 bases; J trimming: 8 bases; junction bases outside the gene matches: 3. The DNA for the CDR3 is TGCAGTGCTAGGGCGGGACAGGGGGATTCACCCCTCCACTTT. This encodes CSARAGQGDSPLHF.

V and J are TRBV28 and TRBJ1-2, with a weak D call TRBD1 (5 bases). The CDR3 contains 17 residues. The V and J ends lost 5 bases and 0 bases respectively, with 19 bases between them. Germline-derived CDR1 and CDR2 are MDHEN and SYDVKM. This chain's CDR3 is CASSAPGELSSNYGYTF. CDR3 in DNA: TGTGCCAGCAGTGCCCCGGGGGAGCTAAGCTCTAACTATGGCTACACCTTC.

In this sample, this clonotype turned up many times. CDR3 amino acids: CSVETQQGTEQFF. CDR3 in DNA: TGCAGCGTGGAGACCCAACAGGGGACTGAGCAGTTCTTC. The chain joins TRBV29-1 to TRBJ2-1; 7 bases fit TRBD1. Germline trimming cut 6 bases from V and 9 bases from J; bases unmatched to any gene: 11. This CDR3 spans 13 amino acids. The V gene's germline CDR1 is SQVTM and CDR2 ANQGSEA.

This clonotype showed up many times. This chain uses TRBV20-1 with TRBJ1-5; no reliable D call. The CDR3 has 14 amino acids. Per the germline V gene, CDR1 is DFQATT and CDR2 is SNEGSKA (reference sequence). V lost 3 bases to trimming and J lost 3 bases, with 12 bases between them. CDR3 nucleotide sequence: TGCAGTGCTAGCCCGGGAGGGTCCAATCAGCCCCAGCATTTT. It is translated as CSASPGGSNQPQHF.

This clonotype has a count of ten or more. The rearrangement joins TRBV12-3 or TRBV12-4 to TRBJ1-1; D call uncertain. Trimming pared 6 bases from V and 3 bases from J, leaving 20 bases between. CDR3 length equals 16 residues. The CDR3 loop reads CASSPGGWGGDTEAFF. The CDR3 DNA follows: TGTGCCAGCAGCCCGGGTGGGTGGGGTGGAGACACTGAAGCTTTCTTT.

The rearrangement joins TRBV20-1 to TRBJ1-6; 9 nucleotides match TRBD1. The CDR3 loop spans 16 amino acids. The J segment lost 10 bases and the V segment lost 6 bases, leaving 16 bases of the junction unmatched. Germline V lookup: CDR1 DFQATT, CDR2 SNEGSKA (reference sequence). In DNA, the CDR3 is TGCAGTGCCACGGGGGGACAGGGACAAGGGAAATCACCCCTCCACTTT. Amino acids: CSATGGQGQGKSPLHF.

This clonotype was found a few times. This chain links TRBV6-5 with TRBJ2-7, with 8 nucleotides matching TRBD2. This CDR3 has 13 amino acids. Germline V CDR1 and CDR2: MNHEY, SVGAGI. Trimming removed 4 bases from V and 8 bases from J; junction bases left unmatched: 7. The CDR3 nucleotides are TGTGCCAGCAGTTCGAGCGGGGGAAATAAGCAGTACTTC. Its protein product is CASSSSGGNKQYF.

V usage is TRBV7-2 and J usage is TRBJ2-5, with TRBD2 matching over 9 bases. J lost 5 bases, V lost 5 bases, and 12 bases had no gene match. The CDR3 is 16 amino acids. Germline CDR1 is SGHTA and CDR2 is FQGNSA. The CDR3 DNA reads as TGTGCCAGCAGCCCCCGGAGGGCTAGCGGGATGGAGACCCAGTACTTC. It codes for CASSPRRASGMETQYF.

In its sample, this clonotype was seen a few times. The chain couples TRBV5-1 to TRBJ2-5; TRBD2 matches 8 bases. The CDR3 covers 14 residues. Trimming at V came to 8 bases and at J to 4 bases, leaving 10 bases not matched to a gene. Germline values: CDR1 SGHRS, CDR2 YFSETQ. CDR3 bases: TGCGCCAGTCGCCGCGGGGGGTCCATAGAGACCCAGTACTTC. It specifies CASRRGGSIETQYF.

This clonotype was counted between two and nine times. The rearrangement links TRBV7-9 to TRBJ2-1; 8 nucleotides agree with TRBD1. Trimming cost V 5 bases and J 4 bases; bases outside gene matches: 10. This CDR3 has 16 residues. Germline V CDR1 and CDR2: SEHNR, FQNEAQ (reference sequence). CDR3 sequence reads: CASSLFLDRAYNEQFF. CDR3 nucleotide sequence: TGTGCCAGCAGCCTCTTCCTGGACAGGGCGTACAATGAGCAGTTCTTC.

V and J are TRBV20-1 and TRBJ2-3, with D perhaps matching TRBD2 (6 bases). The CDR3 is made up of 15 amino acids. V shed 1 base and J shed 2 bases, with 13 bases lying between them. Germline-derived CDR1 and CDR2 are DFQATT and SNEGSKA (reference sequence). CDR3 DNA: TGCAGTGCTAGAGCCCACGGGACTCTCACAGATACGCAGTATTTT. Amino acid sequence: CSARAHGTLTDTQYF.

The gene calls are TRBV5-6 and TRBJ1-6, with D unresolved. The CDR3 has 16 residues. The germline gives CDR1 SGHDT, CDR2 YYEEEE. Trimming stripped 0 bases from V and 6 bases from J, with 13 bases between. CDR3 in amino acids: CASSLAAFRVNSPLHF. The CDR3 DNA sequence: TGTGCCAGCAGCTTGGCAGCTTTCAGAGTTAATTCACCCCTCCACTTT.

The V and J genes are TRBV6-1 and TRBJ2-1; perhaps TRBD2 as D (6 bases). Germline assignment: CDR1 MNHNS and CDR2 SASEGT. This CDR3 contains 15 residues. V lost 4 bases to trimming and J lost 8 bases, with 18 bases between them. The CDR3, as DNA: TGTGCCAGCAGTGTCAGGACGGGAGAAAGGGATGAGCAGTTCTTC. It codes for CASSVRTGERDEQFF.

This sequence joins TRBV4-1 and TRBJ1-3; no firm D call. CDR1 MGHRA and CDR2 YSYEKL come from the germline V gene. The CDR3 totals 15 residues. V was pared by 1 base and J by 0 bases, with 7 bases between. The CDR3 coding sequence is TGCGCCAGCAGCCAAGTCACGAGCTCTGGAAACACCATATATTTT. Translating gives CASSQVTSSGNTIYF.

In its sample, this clonotype was seen a few times. The chain has TRBV5-1 and TRBJ2-7; 13 positions agree with TRBD2. The CDR3 is 16 amino acids. The trim removed 4 bases at V and 3 bases at J, leaving 7 bases unmatched. Germline CDR1 SGHRS, CDR2 YFSETQ. In DNA form, the CDR3 reads TGCGCCAGCAGCCCGGGACTAGCGGGAACCTACTACGAGCAGTACTTC. Residues: CASSPGLAGTYYEQYF. The full variable domain, its missing parts supplied by reference TRBV5-1 and TRBJ2-7, is KAGVTQTPRYLIKTRGQQVTLSCSPISGHRSVSWYQQTPGQGLQFLFEYFSETQRNKGNFPGRFSGRQFSNSRSEMNVSTLELGDSALYLCASSPGLAGTYYEQYFGPGTRLTVT.

The chain carries TRBV7-2 and TRBJ2-3; the D is unclear. CDR1 and CDR2 (germline): SGHTA, FQGNSA. This CDR3 region has 15 residues. The ends were cut back, 1 base at V and 4 bases at J, with 12 bases in the middle. The CDR3 DNA sequence: TGTGCCAGCAGCTTAGATGACGGATTGGCAGATACGCAGTATTTT. This gives the protein CASSLDDGLADTQYF. The variable domain in full, completed from reference TRBV7-2 and TRBJ2-3, reads GAGVSQSPSNKVTEKGKDVELRCDPISGHTALYWYRQSLGQGLEFLIYFQGNSAPDKSGLPSDRFSAERTGGSVSTLTIQRTQQEDSAVYLCASSLDDGLADTQYFGPGTRLTVL.

The sample holds many counts of this clonotype. This rearrangement joins TRBV7-9 to TRBJ2-1; TRBD2 matches at 11 bases. The CDR3 is 15 amino acids. Germline V gene data show CDR1 as SEHNR and CDR2 as FQNEAQ (reference sequence). V lost 6 bases, J lost 8 bases, and 9 bases stayed unmatched. CDR3 amino acids: CASRLVLAGADEQFF. CDR3 nucleotide sequence: TGTGCCAGCAGACTCGTACTAGCGGGGGCGGATGAGCAGTTCTTC.

This chain joins TRBV19 and TRBJ2-1; D may be TRBD2 (5 bases). V dropped 0 bases and J dropped 10 bases, with 13 bases sitting between them. Germline V gene data show CDR1 as LNHDA and CDR2 as SQIVND (reference sequence). The CDR3 is made up of 14 amino acids. The CDR3 DNA reads TGTGCCAGTAGTATAGATTCCGGGATTGGAGAGCAGTTCTTC. Its translation is CASSIDSGIGEQFF.

This clonotype was recorded a few times. The rearrangement links TRBV11-3 to TRBJ1-1; D is perhaps TRBD1 (6 bases). V lost 5 bases and J 0 bases, leaving 16 bases between the germline ends. The CDR3 covers 16 residues. In germline, CDR1 is SGHNT, CDR2 YENEEA. This chain's CDR3 is CASSRRLQGLNTEAFF. As DNA, the CDR3 is TGTGCCAGCAGCCGTAGGTTACAGGGACTGAACACTGAAGCTTTCTTT.

In this sample, this clonotype turned up many times. This chain connects TRBV20-1 to TRBJ2-7; D gene unclear. The CDR3 consists of 13 residues. V was pared by 6 bases and J by 1 base, with 13 bases between. The germline gives CDR1 DFQATT, CDR2 SNEGSKA (reference sequence). The CDR3, as DNA: TGCAGTGCCAGAAGTCACAGATCCTACGAGCAGTACTTC. Translation: CSARSHRSYEQYF.

This clonotype was seen only a few times. The gene calls are TRBV7-2 and TRBJ2-2; D not certain. The V and J ends lost 1 base and 8 bases respectively, with 14 bases between them. The CDR3 is made up of 15 amino acids. The germline gives CDR1 SGHTA, CDR2 FQGNSA. The DNA of the CDR3 is TGTGCCAGCAGCTTAGATAGTAGGCGAGGAGGGGAGCTGTTTTTT. As protein: CASSLDSRRGGELFF.

This clonotype was seen more than once but under ten times. The genes are TRBV19 and TRBJ1-1; weak D call: TRBD1 (5 bases). The germline V gene encodes CDR1 LNHDA and CDR2 SQIVND (reference sequence). This CDR3 is 14 amino acids long. Trimming cost V 0 bases and J 6 bases, with 11 bases left between them. CDR3 nucleotide sequence: TGTGCCAGTAGTATAGATTTTTCAGGGCCTGAAGCTTTCTTT. Translating gives CASSIDFSGPEAFF.

This clonotype was picked up a small number of times. The chain employs TRBV18 and TRBJ2-1, with 13 bases identical to TRBD2. The germline V gene encodes CDR1 KGHSH and CDR2 LQKENI. The CDR3 has 17 amino acids. The V segment lost 3 bases and the J segment 1 base; nucleotides outside the gene matches: 3. The DNA for the CDR3 is TGTGCCAGCTCACCCCTACTAGCGGGGGGGTCCTACAATGAGCAGTTCTTC. Translated: CASSPLLAGGSYNEQFF.

This clonotype appeared a few times. The genes are TRBV19 and TRBJ2-3; 7 bases match TRBD1. The CDR3 is 13 residues long. V was pared by 8 bases and J by 3 bases, with 5 bases of the junction left unmatched. Germline V gives CDR1 LNHDA, CDR2 SQIVND (reference sequence). DNA of the CDR3: TGTGCCAGTCGATCGGACAGGACAGATACGCAGTATTTT. This gives the protein CASRSDRTDTQYF.

The sample holds a few counts of this clonotype. The rearrangement joins TRBV18 to TRBJ2-3; 7 nucleotides align to TRBD2. Germline V gene data show CDR1 as KGHSH and CDR2 as LQKENI. The CDR3 contains 15 residues. V trimming: 1 base; J trimming: 2 bases; junction bases outside the gene matches: 3. The CDR3 DNA follows: TGTGCCAGCTCACCACGCGGGGGACCCACAGATACGCAGTATTTT. As protein: CASSPRGGPTDTQYF.

The rearrangement joins TRBV14 to TRBJ2-6; TRBD1 agrees at 11 bases. J was trimmed by 2 bases and V by 3 bases; bases with no gene match: 9. Germline values: CDR1 SGHDN, CDR2 FVKESK. The CDR3 is 19 residues long. The DNA of the CDR3 is TGTGCCAGCAGCCAGCGTACCCCGGGACAGGGGGCTGGGGCCAACGTCCTGACTTTC. Residues: CASSQRTPGQGAGANVLTF.

This clonotype has a count of ten or more. The rearrangement uses TRBV9 and TRBJ2-7; a weak D match, TRBD2 (7 bases). Germline CDR1 is SGDLS and CDR2 is YYNGEE. V was pared by 0 bases and J by 2 bases, with 12 bases between. CDR3 length: 15 amino acids. CDR3 in amino acids: CASSVGGGAAYEQYF. DNA of the CDR3: TGTGCCAGCAGCGTAGGAGGGGGGGCAGCCTACGAGCAGTACTTC.

This clonotype was recorded a few times. The chain couples TRBV28 to TRBJ2-3; 7 nucleotides align to TRBD2. Germline CDR1 reads MDHEN; CDR2 reads SYDVKM. CDR3 length: 15 amino acids. The J segment lost 1 base and the V segment lost 5 bases, leaving 6 bases of the junction unmatched. CDR3 DNA sequence: TGTGCCAGCAGTGAGCTAGCGGCCGGCACAGATACGCAGTATTTT. Encoded protein: CASSELAAGTDTQYF.

This clonotype was seen more than once but under ten times. The V call is TRBV6-1, the J call TRBJ1-1; TRBD1 might be the D (6 bases). The CDR3 totals 12 residues. V gave up 6 bases and J gave up 8 bases, with 13 bases separating them. CDR1 MNHNS and CDR2 SASEGT come from the germline V gene. The DNA of the CDR3 is TGTGCCAGCAGAGCACTGGACAGAGAAGCTTTCTTT. Its protein product is CASRALDREAFF.

This clonotype was found many times. The chain links TRBV28 to TRBJ2-1; 8 bases agree with TRBD2. Germline trimming cut 7 bases from V and 8 bases from J; bases unmatched to any gene: 13. There are 15 residues in the CDR3. Per germline, CDR1 MDHEN and CDR2 SYDVKM. CDR3 residues: CASIQTGLERDEQFF. Written as DNA, the CDR3 is TGTGCCAGCATCCAGACGGGACTAGAACGTGATGAGCAGTTCTTC.